This TCR beta chain is drawn from a study of blood T cell repertoires in COVID-19. In the study overall: Italy, Spain and the United States were the sources of the convalescent and acute COVID-19 samples. Sources were T cells, B-cell-depleted T cells, or PBMCs; the material itself was cDNA or gDNA.

Seattle patients were enrolled during active infection and followed longitudinally. Per the study methods: The assay estimated nucleated cells by amplifying reference gene primers. Generated by immunoSEQ multiplex PCR, the TCRdb table keeps only in-frame clones and is missing some. That table furnishes V, J and clone size, whereas the DNA furnished D and trimming. Here the sample spans 96,000 or so clones, about 90% being singletons. Trimming cost V 0 bases and J 3 bases, with 13 bases left between them. The CDR3 spans 16 residues. From germline, CDR1 is SGHDT and CDR2 YYEEEE. Sequencing was done on a sample of peripheral blood. The TCR comes from a human donor with COVID-19, enrolled during active disease. The donor label of this sample is uncertain. The chain recombines TRBV5-6 with TRBJ2-4; possibly TRBD1 for D (7 bases). CDR3 loop: CASSLARGVGKNIQYF. For the CDR3, the DNA is TGTGCCAGCAGCTTGGCCAGGGGGGTTGGCAAAAACATTCAGTACTTC.